This T cell receptor (beta chain) was retrieved from a study of cytomegalovirus exposure and HLA in healthy donors. Findings of the study overall: The study recorded 150 to 200 TCR beta chains that were cytomegalovirus-associated. Among the CMV-associated chains, a few were confirmed in vitro as specific for CMV antigens. Subsequent analysis revealed that first-cohort TCR clusters tended to co-occur in the 130 or so validation repertoires.

Remarks on this clone: The target antigen is unknown.

Per germline, CDR1 SGDLS and CDR2 YYNGEE. The CDR3 extends over 13 amino acids. Losses at the gene ends were 4 bases for V and 5 bases for J; bases not matched to a gene: 4. Using immunoSEQ multiplex PCR, the repertoire was profiled, and TCRdb retains in-frame clones only, with some absent. The repertoire holds over 200,000 clones, with around 87% as singletons. Separate from the roughly 720-subject first cohort was the approximately 120-subject validation cohort, to which the donors belonged. The TCR sequence derives from a woman younger than 30 in good health and CMV-seropositive. The V call is TRBV9, the J call TRBJ1-1, with 8 nucleotides matching TRBD1. The sequencing input was PBMCs. CDR3 protein: CASSLRTGTEAFF. DNA for the CDR3: TGTGCCAGCAGCCTTCGGACAGGGACTGAAGCTTTCTTT.